The T cell receptor beta chain under discussion was sequenced for a study of OX40 agonist ivuxolimab in advanced cancers. Turning to the study itself: Patients took ivuxolimab, an agonistic anti-OX40 (CD134) antibody. Study findings and constraints: Average numbers of expanded clones were greater in CD8+ T cells than in CD4+. Normalized expansion of T-cell clones was also low for some nonresponders.

Sequencing used immunoSEQ multiplex PCR; TCRdb keeps in-frame clones, though not all of them. Of 100,000 to 110,000 clones in the sample, 91% were seen once. With 2 bases removed from V and 3 bases from J, the gap between germline ends came to 14 bases. This CDR3 comprises 15 residues. CDR1 and CDR2 from the germline V gene are SEHNR and FQNEAQ (reference sequence). As for this clone: Its antigen remains unknown.

Specimen: CD4+ or CD8+ T cells sorted from blood, collected in a trial of the OX40 agonist ivuxolimab. The J gene is TRBJ2-7, the V gene TRBV7-9; D might be TRBD1 (6 bases). The source is an adult with an advanced solid tumor such as melanoma, head and neck, liver or kidney cancer. This CDR3 reads CASSLKGVTYYEQYF. CDR3 DNA sequence: TGTGCCAGCAGCTTAAAGGGGGTCACCTACTACGAGCAGTACTTC.